These 12 T cell receptor beta chains originate from one sample sequenced in a study of blood T cell repertoires in COVID-19. Profiling relied on immunoSEQ multiplex PCR, and the TCRdb table lists in-frame clones only, not all of them. This table holds about 26,000 clones, 75% to 90% found once. The sample taken for sequencing was peripheral blood. The receptors were gathered from a woman older than 75 with COVID-19, enrolled during active disease.

V and J are TRBV19 and TRBJ2-3; D remains ambiguous. Trimming pared 4 bases from V and 2 bases from J, leaving 10 bases between. Germline CDR1 and CDR2: LNHDA and SQIVND (reference sequence). The CDR3 is made up of 14 amino acids. The CDR3 nucleotides are TGTGCCAGTAGTAGGCAGGTTCACACAGATACGCAGTATTTT. This translates into CASSRQVHTDTQYF.

The genes are TRBV5-8 and TRBJ1-6; D gene uncertain. CDR3 length equals 10 residues. Trimming cost V 4 bases and J 10 bases, with 3 bases left between them. CDR1 and CDR2 (germline): SGHTS, YDEGEE. CDR3 amino acids: CASSQSPLHF. The DNA of the CDR3 is TGTGCCAGCAGCCAGTCACCCCTCCACTTT.

The chain recombines TRBV18 with TRBJ1-1; 8 positions match TRBD1. CDR3 length: 16 residues. V lost 5 bases, J lost 0 bases, and 8 bases stayed unmatched. Germline V gene data show CDR1 as KGHSH and CDR2 as LQKENI. DNA for the CDR3: TGTGCCAGCTCAACCAGGACAGGGAGGCTGAACACTGAAGCTTTCTTT. Translation: CASSTRTGRLNTEAFF.

This rearrangement joins TRBV30 to TRBJ1-1; 12 bases match TRBD1. The V gene end was trimmed by 2 bases and the J gene end by 4 bases; junction bases not matched to a gene: 8. Germline V gives CDR1 GTSNPN, CDR2 SVGIG (reference sequence). The CDR3 has 16 residues. CDR3 in DNA: TGTGCCTGGAGTCCGACGAGGGGACAGGGGGCCACTGAAGCTTTCTTT. Its translation is CAWSPTRGQGATEAFF.

This clone was seen more than once but under ten times. The rearrangement links TRBV16 to TRBJ1-5, with D unresolved. Trimming left V 2 bases short and J 6 bases short, with 8 bases between. CDR1 and CDR2 from the germline V gene are KGHSY and FQNENV. This CDR3 contains 13 residues. The CDR3 sequence is CASSQTDFQPQHF. Here the CDR3 DNA reads TGTGCCAGCAGCCAAACAGATTTTCAGCCCCAGCATTTT. Based on the CDR3 plus reference TRBV16 and TRBJ1-5, the full variable domain is GEEVAQTPKHLVRGEGQKAKLYCAPIKGHSYVFWYQQVLKNEFKFLISFQNENVFDETGMPKERFSAKCLPNSPCSLEIQATKLEDSAVYFCASSQTDFQPQHFGDGTRLSIL.

This chain connects TRBV5-4 to TRBJ1-2; tentatively, D is TRBD1 (5 bases). This CDR3 contains 14 residues. The germline V gene encodes CDR1 SGHNT and CDR2 YYREEE (reference sequence). V dropped 4 bases and J dropped 1 base, with 11 bases sitting between them. The CDR3 loop is CASSADSYNYGYTF. The CDR3 nucleotides read TGTGCCAGCAGCGCTGACAGTTATAACTATGGCTACACCTTC.

J is TRBJ1-1 and V is TRBV12-3 or TRBV12-4; D not resolved. The CDR3 consists of 13 residues. Trimming pared 3 bases from V and 2 bases from J, leaving 7 bases between. CDR3 DNA: TGTGCCAGCAGTTTTGGCGGAAACACTGAAGCTTTCTTT. Its protein is CASSFGGNTEAFF.

V gene TRBV5-6 combines with J gene TRBJ2-7, with D tentatively TRBD1 (5 bases). The CDR3 is 11 residues long. The V gene's germline CDR1 is SGHDT and CDR2 YYEEEE. V shed 0 bases and J shed 7 bases, with 5 bases lying between them. The CDR3 region has the DNA TGTGCCAGCAGCTTGGGACAGGAGCAGTACTTC. This encodes CASSLGQEQYF.

The chain uses TRBV5-4 and TRBJ1-4, with D perhaps matching TRBD1 (5 bases). Trimming shortened V by 1 base and J by 6 bases, and 7 bases separated the two germline ends. This CDR3 is built from 13 residues. Germline V gene lookup returns CDR1 SGHNT and CDR2 YYREEE (reference sequence). This CDR3 reads CASSLRGDEKLFF. CDR3 coding DNA: TGTGCCAGCAGCTTGAGGGGTGATGAAAAACTGTTTTTT.

The rearrangement links TRBV18 to TRBJ2-4, with D maybe TRBD1 (5 bases). Germline-derived CDR1 and CDR2 are KGHSH and LQKENI. This CDR3 has 14 residues. The germline V and J ends were trimmed by 2 bases and 9 bases, with 14 bases remaining between them. CDR3 nucleotides: TGTGCCAGCTCACCAGGGGCAGGTACGAGCATTCAGTACTTC. Residues: CASSPGAGTSIQYF.

This clone showed up just once. The chain links TRBV18 to TRBJ1-6, with TRBD1 as a possible D gene (6 bases). Germline CDR1 and CDR2: KGHSH and LQKENI. CDR3 length: 18 residues. The V end was cut by 2 bases, the J end by 0 bases, with 14 bases between. DNA for the CDR3: TGTGCCAGCTCACCATTGGCCAGGGACAACTCCTATAATTCACCCCTCCACTTT. This sequence encodes CASSPLARDNSYNSPLHF.

The rearrangement joins TRBV4-2 to TRBJ2-7; tentatively, D is TRBD1 (6 bases). This CDR3 region has 16 residues. V was clipped by 0 bases and J by 3 bases, with 15 bases between them. Germline CDR1 is LGHNA and CDR2 is YNFKEQ. CDR3 in DNA: TGTGCCAGCAGCCAAGACTTACGGGACACAAACTACGAGCAGTACTTC. Its protein product is CASSQDLRDTNYEQYF.